This T cell receptor (beta chain) was obtained from a study of T cell changes during pregnancy in multiple sclerosis. With 4 bases removed from V and 4 bases from J, the gap between germline ends came to 10 bases. In germline, CDR1 is MNHNS, CDR2 SASEGT. The CDR3 totals 13 residues. Profiling relied on immunoSEQ multiplex PCR, and the TCRdb table lists in-frame clones only, not all of them. The sample consists of roughly 90,000 clones, approximately 89% of them appearing once. This clonotype was obtained from a female donor with multiple sclerosis, enrolled in a pregnancy study. The chain joins TRBV6-1 to TRBJ1-1; D gene ambiguous. The sequenced sample was peripheral blood, obtained before pregnancy. CDR3 amino acids: CASSADIFTEAFF. In nucleotides, the CDR3 is TGTGCCAGCAGTGCCGACATCTTCACTGAAGCTTTCTTT.